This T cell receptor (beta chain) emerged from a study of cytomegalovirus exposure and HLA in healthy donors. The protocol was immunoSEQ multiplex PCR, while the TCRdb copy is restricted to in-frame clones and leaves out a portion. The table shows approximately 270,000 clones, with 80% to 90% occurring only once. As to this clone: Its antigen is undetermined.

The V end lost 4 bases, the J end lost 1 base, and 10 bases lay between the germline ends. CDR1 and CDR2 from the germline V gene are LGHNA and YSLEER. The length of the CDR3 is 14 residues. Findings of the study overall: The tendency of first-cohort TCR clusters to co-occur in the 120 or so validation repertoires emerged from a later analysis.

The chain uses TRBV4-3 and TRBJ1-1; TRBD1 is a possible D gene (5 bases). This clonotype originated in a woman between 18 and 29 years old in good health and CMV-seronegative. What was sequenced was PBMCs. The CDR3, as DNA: TGCGCCAGCAGCCGCGGGGGGAAGAACACTGAAGCTTTCTTT. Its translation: CASSRGGKNTEAFF.